The 32 T cell receptor beta chains given below trace back to one sample, sequenced in a study of beta chain features in type 1 diabetes. These receptors' antigens are unknown. Of the isolated RNA, all was reverse transcribed, and so the sequenced material was expressed TCRB transcripts. The table came from immunoSEQ multiplex PCR; TCRdb's copy has only in-frame clones and leaves some out. Seen here are 250,000 to 350,000 clones, approximately 16% observed once, and the top ten hold 0.015%. Study results and limitations: Type 1 diabetes patients had TCRB CDR3s that were shorter (moderately but significantly so) in all four CD4+ subsets.

Input material: naive CD4+ T cells from blood. These receptors were taken from a man between 18 and 35 years old with type 1 diabetes.

There are a few counts of this clone. CDR3 nucleotide sequence: TGCGCCAGCAGAGCGCAGTCCTCGGGTTACATTCAGTACTTC. This translates into CASRAQSSGYIQYF. This chain connects TRBV5-1 to TRBJ2-4; D remains ambiguous. Germline CDR1 SGHRS, CDR2 YFSETQ. The V end lost 5 bases, the J end lost 8 bases, and 17 bases lay between the germline ends. The CDR3 runs 14 residues.

The J gene is TRBJ2-3, the V gene TRBV28; 7 nucleotides agree with TRBD2. Losses at the gene ends were 10 bases for V and 4 bases for J; bases not matched to a gene: 5. Germline V lookup: CDR1 MDHEN, CDR2 SYDVKM. This CDR3 has 12 amino acids. The CDR3 loop reads CAIGTNADTQYF. CDR3 DNA: TGTGCCATCGGGACTAACGCAGATACGCAGTATTTT.

This chain joins TRBV7-2 and TRBJ2-3, with unresolved D. V was trimmed by 1 base and J by 1 base, leaving 9 bases between them. CDR3 size: 15 residues. Germline V CDR1 and CDR2: SGHTA, FQGNSA. The DNA of the CDR3 is TGTGCCAGCAGCTTAGGTATTTCCCGCACAGATACGCAGTATTTT. Translated: CASSLGISRTDTQYF. Looking up the rest from reference TRBV7-2 and TRBJ2-3 gives the full variable domain: GAGVSQSPSNKVTEKGKDVELRCDPISGHTALYWYRQSLGQGLEFLIYFQGNSAPDKSGLPSDRFSAERTGGSVSTLTIQRTQQEDSAVYLCASSLGISRTDTQYFGPGTRLTVL.

The chain couples TRBV9 to TRBJ2-7; 11 positions agree with TRBD1. Losses at the gene ends were 0 bases for V and 2 bases for J; bases not matched to a gene: 4. The CDR3 has 16 residues. The germline V gene encodes CDR1 SGDLS and CDR2 YYNGEE. CDR3 loop: CASSVGTGGVPYEQYF. The CDR3 bases are TGTGCCAGCAGCGTAGGGACAGGGGGCGTACCCTACGAGCAGTACTTC.

This clone was seen a few times. The CDR3 reads CASSFSGWPPQETQYF. The CDR3 region has the DNA TGCGCCAGCAGCTTCTCAGGGTGGCCCCCACAAGAGACCCAGTACTTC. This sequence joins TRBV5-1 and TRBJ2-5, with TRBD1 as a possible D gene (5 bases). The CDR3 has 16 amino acids. V lost 2 bases to trimming and J lost 2 bases, with 16 bases between them. Germline V gives CDR1 SGHRS, CDR2 YFSETQ.

The chain couples TRBV7-2 to TRBJ2-1; 10 bases align to TRBD1. CDR1 is SGHTA and CDR2 is FQGNSA in the germline V gene. The V segment lost 2 bases and the J segment 5 bases; nucleotides outside the gene matches: 3. The length of the CDR3 is 15 residues. CDR3 sequence: CASSLLGQGNNEQFF. The CDR3 DNA reads as TGTGCCAGCAGCTTACTGGGACAGGGGAACAATGAGCAGTTCTTC.

This clone was detected only a few times. This chain connects TRBV5-4 to TRBJ2-1; the D is unclear. Germline CDR1 is SGHNT and CDR2 is YYREEE (reference sequence). The CDR3 length is 12 residues. Trimming removed 4 bases at V and 15 bases at J, with 17 bases between. The chain's CDR3 is CASSRLEEKTFF. The CDR3 nucleotides are TGTGCCAGCAGCCGTTTAGAGGAGAAAACGTTCTTC.

This sequence joins TRBV25-1 and TRBJ1-1, with 9 bases matching TRBD1. The trim removed 1 base at V and 3 bases at J, leaving 3 bases unmatched. Germline V lookup: CDR1 MGHDK, CDR2 SYGVNS. This CDR3 comprises 15 residues. CDR3 region: CASSESDRGDTEAFF. CDR3 in DNA: TGTGCCAGCAGTGAATCCGACAGGGGGGACACTGAAGCTTTCTTT.

V is TRBV18 and J is TRBJ1-1, with 7 bases aligning to TRBD1. Germline-derived CDR1 and CDR2 are KGHSH and LQKENI. The CDR3 sequence is 14 residues long. The V segment lost 4 bases and the J segment 2 bases; nucleotides outside the gene matches: 4. CDR3 nucleotides: TGTGCCAGCTCACGGACAGGAGCCAACACTGAAGCTTTCTTT. It specifies CASSRTGANTEAFF.

This clone was counted a few times. This chain links TRBV25-1 with TRBJ2-7; D possibly corresponds to TRBD2 (7 bases). Germline values: CDR1 MGHDK, CDR2 SYGVNS. The V gene lost 1 base and the J gene lost 6 bases, with 13 bases spanning the gap. This CDR3 comprises 14 residues. CDR3 nucleotides: TGTGCCAGCAGTGAATCGAGAGGGGGGGCCGAGCAGTACTTC. Translation: CASSESRGGAEQYF.

This rearrangement joins TRBV14 to TRBJ2-1; D is ambiguous. Germline CDR1 is SGHDN and CDR2 is FVKESK. V lost 0 bases to trimming and J lost 7 bases, with 10 bases between them. The CDR3 is made up of 14 amino acids. CDR3 nucleotides: TGTGCCAGCAGCCAAGATGTATGGCGGAATGAGCAGTTCTTC. Its translation: CASSQDVWRNEQFF.

The rearrangement links TRBV30 to TRBJ2-3, with TRBD2 identical over 7 bases. This CDR3 contains 15 residues. The V gene end was trimmed by 2 bases and the J gene end by 3 bases; junction bases not matched to a gene: 8. Germline-derived CDR1 and CDR2 are GTSNPN and SVGIG (reference sequence). CDR3 protein: CAWSLGGGITDTQYF. CDR3 DNA: TGTGCCTGGAGTCTGGGCGGGGGAATAACAGATACGCAGTATTTT.

This clone was seen only a few times. Here the CDR3 DNA reads TGTGCCAGCAGGTTTGGGTTGACAGCTACGAATGGCTACACCTTC. This sequence encodes CASRFGLTATNGYTF. The chain couples TRBV5-6 to TRBJ1-2; a weak D match, TRBD1 (5 bases). CDR1 SGHDT and CDR2 YYEEEE come from the germline V gene. Trimming removed 5 bases from V and 6 bases from J, with 20 bases in between. The length of the CDR3 is 15 residues. Variable domain in full (rest from reference TRBV5-6 and TRBJ1-2): DAGVTQSPTHLIKTRGQQVTLRCSPKSGHDTVSWYQQALGQGPQFIFQYYEEEERQRGNFPDRFSGHQFPNYSSELNVNALLLGDSALYLCASRFGLTATNGYTFGSGTRLTVV.

V gene TRBV7-9 combines with J gene TRBJ1-2, with D tentatively TRBD1 (5 bases). Per the germline V gene, CDR1 is SEHNR and CDR2 is FQNEAQ (reference sequence). The germline V and J ends were trimmed by 2 bases and 3 bases, with 13 bases remaining between them. The CDR3 runs 15 residues. This chain's CDR3 is CASSLPVQGDYGYTF. CDR3 in DNA: TGTGCCAGCAGCTTACCCGTGCAGGGCGACTATGGCTACACCTTC.

This clone was observed a handful of times. The chain links TRBV27 to TRBJ2-3, with 10 bases that match TRBD2. With V trimmed by 5 bases and J by 1 base, 9 bases remained unmatched. From germline, CDR1 is MNHEY and CDR2 SMNVEV (reference sequence). There are 17 residues in the CDR3. The DNA for the CDR3 is TGTGCCAGCAGTCTAACTACCGGGACTAGCGGCACAGATACGCAGTATTTT. Residues: CASSLTTGTSGTDTQYF.

The DNA for the CDR3 is TGTGCCTGGAGTGGGTCTAGCGGGGGCCTTACGGGGCAGTTCTTC. Translating gives CAWSGSSGGLTGQFF. The chain uses TRBV30 and TRBJ2-1; TRBD2 matches 10 bases. J was trimmed by 12 bases and V by 1 base; bases with no gene match: 12. CDR1 is GTSNPN, CDR2 SVGIG, per germline (reference sequence). The CDR3 sequence is 15 residues long.

V gene TRBV9 combines with J gene TRBJ2-5; 7 positions match TRBD1. Germline CDR1 is SGDLS and CDR2 is YYNGEE. With 0 bases clipped from V and 6 bases from J, the junction kept 5 bases outside the gene matches. The CDR3 contains 14 residues. The CDR3 region has the DNA TGTGCCAGCAGCGTAGAAGGGGGCACAAAGACCCAGTACTTC. Translated: CASSVEGGTKTQYF.

This chain uses TRBV7-9 with TRBJ2-1; D is possibly TRBD1 (5 bases). The V gene's germline CDR1 is SEHNR and CDR2 FQNEAQ (reference sequence). The CDR3 has 16 residues. Trimming pared 7 bases from V and 8 bases from J, leaving 24 bases between. DNA for the CDR3: TGTGCCAGCACCCCCCAGGACCTTGGGGCCGGGCATGAGCAGTTCTTC. Its translation: CASTPQDLGAGHEQFF.

This clone came up once. Other DNA variants within this sample encode the same CDR3. This chain uses TRBV5-6 with TRBJ1-5, with a weak D call TRBD1 (5 bases). With 4 bases removed from V and 4 bases from J, the gap between germline ends came to 9 bases. Per the germline V gene, CDR1 is SGHDT and CDR2 is YYEEEE. This CDR3 region has 13 residues. CDR3 DNA: TGTGCCAGCAGCCCGGGGGGGAATCAGCCCCAGCATTTT. Translated, it gives CASSPGGNQPQHF. The whole variable domain, filled in from reference TRBV5-6 and TRBJ1-5, reads DAGVTQSPTHLIKTRGQQVTLRCSPKSGHDTVSWYQQALGQGPQFIFQYYEEEERQRGNFPDRFSGHQFPNYSSELNVNALLLGDSALYLCASSPGGNQPQHFGDGTRLSIL.

This clone was observed a handful of times. The rearrangement joins TRBV7-2 to TRBJ1-1; D call uncertain. CDR3 size: 14 residues. CDR1 and CDR2 (germline): SGHTA, FQGNSA. V was shortened by 3 bases and J by 1 base, with 9 bases between the two germline ends. The CDR3 loop is CASSLGRKNTEAFF. In DNA form, the CDR3 reads TGTGCCAGCAGCTTGGGCAGAAAGAACACTGAAGCTTTCTTT.

The V gene is TRBV2, the J gene TRBJ1-4; TRBD1 might be the D (6 bases). CDR3 length equals 16 residues. Trimming shortened V by 6 bases and J by 0 bases, and 14 bases separated the two germline ends. CDR1 and CDR2 (germline): SNHLY, FYNNEI. The CDR3 sequence is CASRELQGSTNEKLFF. The DNA for the CDR3 is TGTGCCAGCAGAGAACTCCAGGGGTCAACTAATGAAAAACTGTTTTTT.

The sample holds a few counts of this clone. The V and J genes are TRBV5-1 and TRBJ2-6; 10 positions agree with TRBD1. Germline trimming cut 1 base from V and 2 bases from J; bases unmatched to any gene: 3. Germline V gene sequence: CDR1 SGHRS, CDR2 YFSETQ. The CDR3 runs 17 residues. The CDR3 nucleotides read TGCGCCAGCAGCTTGCGACAGGGGGCGACTGGGGCCAACGTCCTGACTTTC. Protein sequence: CASSLRQGATGANVLTF.

In this sample, this clone turned up a few times. This chain links TRBV11-2 with TRBJ2-1, with 8 positions matching TRBD2. The V segment lost 1 base and the J segment 4 bases; nucleotides outside the gene matches: 3. Germline V gene lookup returns CDR1 SGHAT and CDR2 FQNNGV. This CDR3 spans 15 amino acids. The CDR3 sequence: CASSLAGGPYNEQFF. CDR3 in DNA: TGTGCCAGCAGCTTAGCGGGGGGGCCTTACAATGAGCAGTTCTTC.

The chain recombines TRBV14 with TRBJ2-1; tentative D call: TRBD1 (6 bases). V gave up 0 bases and J gave up 9 bases, with 18 bases separating them. In germline, CDR1 is SGHDN, CDR2 FVKESK. CDR3 length equals 16 residues. The CDR3 sequence: CASSQEGRGLVGEQFF. The CDR3 DNA sequence: TGTGCCAGCAGCCAAGAGGGCAGGGGTCTTGTGGGTGAGCAGTTCTTC.

This chain connects TRBV30 to TRBJ1-5, with a possible D match to TRBD1 (6 bases). Per germline, CDR1 GTSNPN and CDR2 SVGIG (reference sequence). The V and J ends lost 5 bases and 4 bases respectively, with 18 bases between them. CDR3 length: 15 residues. In nucleotides, the CDR3 is TGTGCCTGGTCATTTCGCCAGGGGAATAATCAGCCCCAGCATTTT. It is translated as CAWSFRQGNNQPQHF.

This clone has more than one count but fewer than ten. The J gene is TRBJ2-3, the V gene TRBV11-2, with TRBD2 identical over 8 bases. Losses at the gene ends were 3 bases for V and 2 bases for J; bases not matched to a gene: 4. Germline V lookup: CDR1 SGHAT, CDR2 FQNNGV. The CDR3 is made up of 15 amino acids. The CDR3 region has the DNA TGTGCCAGCAGCTTCCGGGGGGGGAACACAGATACGCAGTATTTT. This gives the protein CASSFRGGNTDTQYF.

This clone was seen a few times. V usage is TRBV6-6 and J usage is TRBJ2-3; tentative D call: TRBD1 (5 bases). The CDR3 length is 16 residues. V lost 2 bases, J lost 4 bases, and 16 bases lay in between. Germline CDR1 is MNHNY and CDR2 is SVGAGI (reference sequence). The CDR3 nucleotides read TGTGCCAGCAGTTACAGGTCAGGGAAGAACCCAGATACGCAGTATTTT. Translating it yields CASSYRSGKNPDTQYF.

This clone was recorded a few times. The chain recombines TRBV11-2 with TRBJ2-1; D is perhaps TRBD2 (6 bases). The V gene's germline CDR1 is SGHAT and CDR2 FQNNGV. This CDR3 has 14 residues. V was clipped by 6 bases and J by 4 bases, with 13 bases between them. CDR3 DNA: TGTGCCAGCAGGGGGGACTCGTTTTACAATGAGCAGTTCTTC. Its translation: CASRGDSFYNEQFF. The variable domain in full, completed from reference TRBV11-2 and TRBJ2-1, reads EAGVAQSPRYKIIEKRQSVAFWCNPISGHATLYWYQQILGQGPKLLIQFQNNGVVDDSQLPKDRFSAERLKGVDSTLKIQPAKLEDSAVYLCASRGDSFYNEQFFGPGTRLTVL.

In this sample, this clone turned up a few times. The chain recombines TRBV29-1 with TRBJ1-1; possible D gene TRBD1, 5 bases. CDR3 size: 14 residues. CDR1 is SQVTM and CDR2 is ANQGSEA in the germline V gene. Trimming removed 5 bases from V and 1 base from J, with 14 bases in between. The CDR3 DNA reads TGCAGCGTTCGGACCCTGACAGCGAACACTGAAGCTTTCTTT. Amino acid sequence: CSVRTLTANTEAFF.

Regarding this clone: Different DNA sequences within this sample yield the same CDR3. CDR3 bases: TGCGCCAGCAGTCCGGGACAGGGGTACAATGAGCAGTTCTTC. Translated, it gives CASSPGQGYNEQFF. The V and J genes are TRBV5-1 and TRBJ2-1, with 10 bases aligning to TRBD1. Germline assignment: CDR1 SGHRS and CDR2 YFSETQ. The CDR3 runs to 14 residues. V gave up 5 bases and J gave up 4 bases; unmatched junction bases: 3.

This clone was seen only a few times. The rearrangement joins TRBV9 to TRBJ2-3; TRBD1 aligns across 7 bases. Trimming removed 3 bases from V and 6 bases from J; junction bases left unmatched: 10. Germline V gives CDR1 SGDLS, CDR2 YYNGEE. This CDR3 region has 15 residues. The CDR3 is CASSGKGQTTDTQYF. CDR3 DNA sequence: TGTGCCAGCAGCGGAAAGGGACAGACTACGGATACGCAGTATTTT.

This rearrangement joins TRBV28 to TRBJ2-7; D remains unclear. Trimming removed 6 bases from V and 7 bases from J, with 19 bases in between. The CDR3 sequence is 14 residues long. The germline gives CDR1 MDHEN, CDR2 SYDVKM. The CDR3 is CASRRPGSPWEQYF. The CDR3 nucleotides are TGTGCCAGCAGAAGGCCGGGTTCCCCGTGGGAGCAGTACTTC. The full variable domain, its missing parts supplied by reference TRBV28 and TRBJ2-7, is DVKVTQSSRYLVKRTGEKVFLECVQDMDHENMFWYRQDPGLGLRLIYFSYDVKMKEKGDIPEGYSVSREKKERFSLILESASTNQTSMYLCASRRPGSPWEQYFGPGTRLTVT.